These T cell receptor beta chains were read from a single sample in a study of cytomegalovirus exposure and HLA in healthy donors. Measured with immunoSEQ multiplex PCR; TCRdb has only the in-frame clones, and not every one. The table includes 160,000 or so clones, around 80% detected once. Sequencing was carried out using PBMCs. The receptors were gathered from a woman aged 40 to 49 in good health and CMV-seronegative. CDR3s include the opening cysteine and the closing phenylalanine or tryptophan. A D gene is named only where the DNA matches it firmly. Clone size is shown for a subset of rows, as once, few, many or a class of expanded clone.

TRBV5-1,TRBJ1-1,.,few,14,CASSFQQMNTEAFF,TGCGCCAGCAGCTTCCAACAGATGAACACTGAAGCTTTCTTT
TRBV15,TRBJ1-1,TRBD1,.,15,CATSRATGQLTEAFF,TGTGCCACCAGCAGAGCCACGGGACAGTTGACCGAAGCTTTCTTT
TRBV4-1,TRBJ1-6,TRBD1,.,16,CASSPRQTGGGSPLHF,TGCGCCAGCAGCCCACGGCAGACAGGGGGAGGGTCACCCCTCCACTTT
TRBV28,TRBJ1-4,.,.,14,CASSFNTANEKLFF,TGTGCCAGCAGTTTCAATACGGCTAATGAAAAACTGTTTTTT
TRBV15,TRBJ2-7,TRBD2,.,15,CATSRVAGGLSEQYF,TGTGCCACCAGCAGAGTGGCGGGGGGCCTCTCCGAGCAGTACTTC
TRBV4-1,TRBJ1-5,TRBD1,few,15,CASSHNRGLEQPQHF,TGCGCCAGCAGCCACAACAGGGGGCTAGAACAGCCCCAGCATTTT
TRBV7-8,TRBJ2-3,.,.,13,CASYGQNTDTQYF,TGTGCCAGCTACGGACAGAACACAGATACGCAGTATTTT
TRBV18,TRBJ2-5,.,.,12,CASSPGGWTQYF,TGTGCCAGCTCGCCCGGGGGTTGGACCCAGTACTTC
TRBV19,TRBJ1-1,TRBD1,.,14,CASSNRDRNTEAFF,TGTGCCAGTAGTAACCGGGACAGGAACACTGAAGCTTTCTTT
TRBV5-6,TRBJ1-5,.,.,13,CASKRQGNQPQHF,TGTGCCAGCAAAAGGCAGGGTAATCAGCCCCAGCATTTT
TRBV7-9,TRBJ1-2,.,few,12,CSSSLRGDGYTF,TGTTCCAGCAGCTTAAGGGGCGATGGCTACACCTTC
TRBV2,TRBJ1-5,.,.,12,CASSESKKLQHF,TGTGCCAGCAGTGAGTCGAAAAAGCTCCAGCATTTT
TRBV6-1,TRBJ2-5,.,few,15,CASSEWAGRQETQYF,TGTGCCAGCAGTGAGTGGGCGGGGCGGCAAGAGACCCAGTACTTC
TRBV7-8,TRBJ2-5,.,.,15,CASSLDQGGQGRQYF,TGTGCCAGCAGCTTAGATCAGGGTGGCCAAGGGCGTCAGTACTTC
TRBV11-3,TRBJ2-3,TRBD1,.,17,CASSFSPGQGFRDTQYF,TGTGCCAGCAGCTTTTCCCCGGGACAGGGGTTTAGAGATACGCAGTATTTT
TRBV30,TRBJ1-1,TRBD1,.,15,CAWSAGLTGVTEAFF,TGTGCCTGGAGTGCCGGCCTAACAGGGGTCACTGAAGCTTTCTTT